These 16 T cell receptor beta chains share one sample of origin, sequenced in a study of T cells in Graves' hyperthyroidism and ophthalmopathy. Template material for amplifying TCR beta CDR3 regions consisted of RNA transcripts. HTBI primers were used for first-round RT-PCR of the TCR CDR3. TCRdb redid the calling of the multiplex PCR reads with MiXCR, one entry per CDR3 protein. The table lists roughly 250,000 distinct CDR3 sequences, roughly 15% of them singletons. What was sequenced was blood. Receptors were obtained from a woman in her thirties or forties with Graves' hyperthyroidism that later progressed to Graves' ophthalmopathy.

This clonotype showed up many times. The rearrangement joins TRBV2 to TRBJ2-1, with 14 bases fitting TRBD2. The V and J ends lost 7 bases and 4 bases, in that order; junction bases with no gene match: 6. The germline gives CDR1 SNHLY, CDR2 FYNNEI. The CDR3 is 16 amino acids. The CDR3, as DNA: TGTGCCAGCATTCGGACTAGCGGGAGGTATTACAATGAGCAGTTCTTC. It encodes CASIRTSGRYYNEQFF.

This clonotype occurred many times. The J gene is TRBJ1-5, the V gene TRBV5-5; D gene unclear. The CDR3 length is 15 residues. Germline V gene sequence: CDR1 SGHKS, CDR2 YYEKEE (reference sequence). The V and J ends lost 1 base and 7 bases respectively, with 15 bases between them. This CDR3 reads CASSLSGVVGQPQHF. The CDR3 coding sequence is TGTGCCAGCAGCTTGAGCGGGGTAGTAGGACAGCCCCAGCATTTT.

This clonotype showed up just a few times. The V call is TRBV14, the J call TRBJ2-5; 9 bases align to TRBD2. The CDR3 sequence is 17 residues long. Per germline, CDR1 SGHDN and CDR2 FVKESK. The junction had 9 bases not matched to a gene; V was cut back by 1 base and J by 3 bases. The CDR3 loop reads CASSQVIPSGTEETQYF. In DNA, the CDR3 is TGTGCCAGCAGCCAAGTTATCCCTAGCGGGACGGAAGAGACCCAGTACTTC.

This clonotype was observed a few times. This rearrangement joins TRBV6-5 to TRBJ1-5; no firm D call. Trimming left V 8 bases short and J 0 bases short, with 14 bases between. The CDR3 has 15 amino acids. From germline, CDR1 is MNHEY and CDR2 SVGAGI. CDR3 region: CASVPLRNSNQPQHF. CDR3 sequence (DNA): TGTGCCAGCGTTCCTCTACGTAATAGCAATCAGCCCCAGCATTTT.

Many counts were recorded for this clonotype. The rearrangement uses TRBV2 and TRBJ2-7; 15 bases match TRBD2. V shed 7 bases and J 1 base; nucleotides not matched to a gene: 2. The CDR3 is 15 residues long. The germline gives CDR1 SNHLY, CDR2 FYNNEI. The CDR3 loop reads CASKGLAGGSYEQYF. Written as DNA, the CDR3 is TGTGCCAGCAAGGGACTAGCGGGAGGATCCTACGAGCAGTACTTC.

The table lists this clonotype with many counts. The rearrangement links TRBV5-1 to TRBJ2-1, with 10 bases matching TRBD2. The CDR3 totals 17 residues. CDR1 is SGHRS, CDR2 YFSETQ, per germline. Trimming cost V 0 bases and J 4 bases; bases outside gene matches: 7. The CDR3 region is CASSLEREGLGYNEQFF. CDR3 bases: TGCGCCAGCAGCTTGGAGCGGGAGGGCCTAGGGTACAATGAGCAGTTCTTC.

This clonotype was found many times. The chain joins TRBV10-3 to TRBJ2-3; possibly TRBD2 for D (5 bases). V lost 3 bases to trimming and J lost 1 base, with 8 bases between them. The CDR3 is made up of 14 amino acids. Germline V gene sequence: CDR1 ENHRY, CDR2 SYGVKD. In DNA form, the CDR3 reads TGTGCCATCAGTGACGGGGAAGGCACAGATACGCAGTATTTT. Translating gives CAISDGEGTDTQYF.

In this sample, this clonotype turned up a few times. Given a much more abundant clone one base away, this may be a read error. The CDR3: CAGSEASYQYF. The DNA for the CDR3 is TGTGCCGGCAGTGAAGCGTCTTATCAGTACTTC. The chain combines TRBV2 with TRBJ2-4; no reliable D call. This CDR3 spans 11 amino acids. Looked up from germline, CDR1 is SNHLY and CDR2 is FYNNEI.

This clonotype was detected only a few times. The rearrangement uses TRBV28 and TRBJ1-4; 8 bases are shared with TRBD1. The CDR3 covers 15 residues. Looked up from germline, CDR1 is MDHEN and CDR2 is SYDVKM. V lost 6 bases and J lost 8; bases outside the gene matches: 11. CDR3 sequence: CASRSGDRKGEKLFF. CDR3 DNA: TGTGCCAGCAGATCAGGGGACAGGAAGGGAGAAAAACTGTTTTTT.

This clonotype was detected ten times or more. The rearrangement links TRBV24-1 to TRBJ2-5; TRBD2 agrees at 9 bases. The CDR3 consists of 14 residues. V shed 5 bases, J shed 3 bases, and the junction held 3 bases outside the gene matches. Germline V gene sequence: CDR1 KGHDR, CDR2 SFDVKD. CDR3 loop: CATSASSGEETQYF. In DNA form, the CDR3 reads TGTGCCACCAGTGCGTCTAGCGGGGAAGAGACCCAGTACTTC.

V usage is TRBV18 and J usage is TRBJ2-5; 8 nucleotides line up with TRBD1. Per the germline V gene, CDR1 is KGHSH and CDR2 is LQKENI. The CDR3 extends over 16 amino acids. The V and J ends lost 0 bases and 6 bases, in that order; junction bases with no gene match: 9. In DNA form, the CDR3 reads TGTGCCAGCTCACCACCCAGGGGGCGCGAGGGACAGACCCAGTACTTC. Its protein is CASSPPRGREGQTQYF.

This clonotype was detected many times. The chain carries TRBV6-5 and TRBJ2-2; 7 nucleotides align to TRBD2. The CDR3 is 17 residues long. CDR1 is MNHEY, CDR2 SVGAGI, per germline. J gave up 7 bases and V 0 bases, and 11 bases lay outside the gene matches. The CDR3 sequence: CASSYSRPGGRNGELFF. The CDR3 region has the DNA TGTGCCAGCAGTTACTCGAGGCCGGGAGGCAGGAACGGGGAGCTGTTTTTT.

This clonotype has just a few counts. The CDR3 coding sequence is TGCAGTGCTACCCATGGCGGGTTCAATCAGCCCCAGCATTTT. Protein: CSATHGGFNQPQHF. The genes are TRBV20-1 and TRBJ1-5, with D unclear. Per germline, CDR1 DFQATT and CDR2 SNEGSKA (reference sequence). Between the trimmed V and J ends, which lost 4 bases and 3 bases, there was a span of 13 bases. The CDR3 contains 14 residues.

CDR3 protein: CSAPGQGRGYNEQFF. CDR3 DNA sequence: TGCAGTGCCCCGGGACAGGGGCGGGGGTACAATGAGCAGTTCTTC. The gene calls are TRBV20-1 and TRBJ2-1; the match to TRBD1 covers 10 bases. CDR1 and CDR2 from the germline V gene are DFQATT and SNEGSKA (reference sequence). There are 15 residues in the CDR3. V lost 6 bases to trimming and J lost 4 bases; unmatched junction nucleotides: 9.

This clonotype was picked up many times. This sequence joins TRBV29-1 and TRBJ2-7; TRBD2 matches at 9 bases. The germline gives CDR1 SQVTM, CDR2 ANQGSEA. The CDR3 is 16 residues long. Trimming cost V 6 bases and J 0 bases; bases outside gene matches: 12. The CDR3 DNA reads TGCAGCGTCCTCGCGAGCGGGAGGACCAACTCCTACGAGCAGTACTTC. It encodes CSVLASGRTNSYEQYF.

This clonotype was picked up many times. Here the CDR3 reads CASSPTSTDTQYF. The DNA of the CDR3 is TGTGCCAGCTCACCCACTAGCACAGATACGCAGTATTTT. The chain recombines TRBV18 with TRBJ2-3, with D unresolved. CDR3 length: 13 amino acids. The V end was cut by 3 bases, the J end by 0 bases, with 4 bases between. In germline, CDR1 is KGHSH, CDR2 LQKENI.